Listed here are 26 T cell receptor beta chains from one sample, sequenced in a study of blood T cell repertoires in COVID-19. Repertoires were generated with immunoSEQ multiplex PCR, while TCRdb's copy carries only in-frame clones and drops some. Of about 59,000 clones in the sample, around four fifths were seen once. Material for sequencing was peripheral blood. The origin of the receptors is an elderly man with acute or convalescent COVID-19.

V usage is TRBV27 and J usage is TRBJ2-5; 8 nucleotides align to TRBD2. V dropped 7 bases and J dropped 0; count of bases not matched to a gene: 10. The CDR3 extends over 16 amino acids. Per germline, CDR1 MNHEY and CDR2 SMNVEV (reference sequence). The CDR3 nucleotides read TGTGCCAGCAAGGCCGTGCGGGGGGAGTACCAAGAGACCCAGTACTTC. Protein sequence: CASKAVRGEYQETQYF.

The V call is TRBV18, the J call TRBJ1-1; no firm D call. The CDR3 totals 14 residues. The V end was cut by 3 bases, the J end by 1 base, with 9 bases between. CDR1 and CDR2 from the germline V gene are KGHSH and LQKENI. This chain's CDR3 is CASSPRDSNTEAFF. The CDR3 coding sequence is TGTGCCAGCTCACCGAGGGATTCGAACACTGAAGCTTTCTTT.

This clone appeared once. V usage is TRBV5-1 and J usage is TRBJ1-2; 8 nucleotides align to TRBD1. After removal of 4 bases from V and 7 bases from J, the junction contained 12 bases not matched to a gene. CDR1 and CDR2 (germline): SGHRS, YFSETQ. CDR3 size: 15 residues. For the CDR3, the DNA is TGCGCCAGCAGCAACGGAGGACAGGGATACGGTGGCTACACCTTC. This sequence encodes CASSNGGQGYGGYTF.

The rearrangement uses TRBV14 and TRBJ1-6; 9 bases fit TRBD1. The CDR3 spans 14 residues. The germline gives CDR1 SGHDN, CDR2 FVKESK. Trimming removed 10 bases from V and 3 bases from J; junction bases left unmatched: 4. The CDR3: CAILDRGYNSPLHF. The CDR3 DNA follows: TGTGCCATCCTGGACAGGGGCTATAATTCACCCCTCCACTTT. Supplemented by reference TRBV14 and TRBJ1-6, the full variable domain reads EAGVTQFPSHSVIEKGQTVTLRCDPISGHDNLYWYRRVMGKEIKFLLHFVKESKQDESGMPNNRFLAERTGGTYSTLKVQPAELEDSGVYFCAILDRGYNSPLHFGNGTRLTVT.

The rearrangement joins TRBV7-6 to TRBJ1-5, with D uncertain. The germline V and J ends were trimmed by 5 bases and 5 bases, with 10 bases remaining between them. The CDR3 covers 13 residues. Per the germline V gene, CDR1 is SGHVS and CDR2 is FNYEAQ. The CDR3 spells CASSPRVDQPQHF. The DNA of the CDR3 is TGTGCCAGCAGCCCGCGGGTAGATCAGCCCCAGCATTTT.

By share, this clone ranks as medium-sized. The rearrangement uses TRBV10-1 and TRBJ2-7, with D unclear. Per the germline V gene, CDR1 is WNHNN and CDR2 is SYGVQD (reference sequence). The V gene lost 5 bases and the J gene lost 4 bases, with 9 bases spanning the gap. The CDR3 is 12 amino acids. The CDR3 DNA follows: TGCGCCAGCAGTTGGAGCCCTTACGAGCAGTACTTC. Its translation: CASSWSPYEQYF.

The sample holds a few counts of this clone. The CDR3 is CASSSGQGRYGYTF. The CDR3 DNA follows: TGTGCCAGCAGTTCCGGACAGGGGCGTTATGGCTACACCTTC. V and J are TRBV6-5 and TRBJ1-2, with 9 positions matching TRBD1. Losses at the gene ends were 4 bases for V and 5 bases for J; bases not matched to a gene: 5. There are 14 residues in the CDR3. CDR1 and CDR2 (germline): MNHEY, SVGAGI.

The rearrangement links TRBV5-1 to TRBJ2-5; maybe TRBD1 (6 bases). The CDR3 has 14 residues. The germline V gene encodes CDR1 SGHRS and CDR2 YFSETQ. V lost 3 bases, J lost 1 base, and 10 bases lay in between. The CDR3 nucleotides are TGCGCCAGCAGCTACACAGGGTTCCAAGAGACCCAGTACTTC. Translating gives CASSYTGFQETQYF.

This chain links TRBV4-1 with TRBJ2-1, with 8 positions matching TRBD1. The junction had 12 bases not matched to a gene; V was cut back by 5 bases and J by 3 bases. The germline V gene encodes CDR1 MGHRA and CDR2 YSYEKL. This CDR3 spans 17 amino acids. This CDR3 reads CASSFGQGSRYYNEQFF. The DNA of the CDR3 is TGCGCCAGCAGCTTTGGACAGGGAAGCAGATACTACAATGAGCAGTTCTTC.

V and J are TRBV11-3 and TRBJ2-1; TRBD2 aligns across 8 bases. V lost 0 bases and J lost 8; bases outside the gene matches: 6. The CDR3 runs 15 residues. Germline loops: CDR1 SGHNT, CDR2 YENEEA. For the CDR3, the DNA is TGTGCCAGCAGCTTAGATGGTCGGGGGGGCGATGAGCAGTTCTTC. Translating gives CASSLDGRGGDEQFF.

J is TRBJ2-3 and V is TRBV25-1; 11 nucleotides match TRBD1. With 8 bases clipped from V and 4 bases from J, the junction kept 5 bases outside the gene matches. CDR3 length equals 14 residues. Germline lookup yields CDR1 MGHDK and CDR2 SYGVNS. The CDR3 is CASRTGGFADTQYF. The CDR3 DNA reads TGTGCCAGCCGGACAGGGGGCTTTGCAGATACGCAGTATTTT.

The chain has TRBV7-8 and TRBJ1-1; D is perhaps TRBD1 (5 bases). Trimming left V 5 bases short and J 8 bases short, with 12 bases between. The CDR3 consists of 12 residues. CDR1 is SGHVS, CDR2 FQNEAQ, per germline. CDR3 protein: CASSRNRQEAFF. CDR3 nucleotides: TGTGCCAGCAGCCGCAACAGACAGGAAGCTTTCTTT.

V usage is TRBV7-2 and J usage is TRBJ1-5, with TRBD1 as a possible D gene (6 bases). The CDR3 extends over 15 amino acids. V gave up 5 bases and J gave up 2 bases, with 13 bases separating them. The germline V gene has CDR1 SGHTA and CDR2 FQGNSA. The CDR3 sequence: CASSVGGAGNQPQHF. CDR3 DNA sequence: TGTGCCAGCAGCGTGGGGGGGGCGGGCAATCAGCCCCAGCATTTT.

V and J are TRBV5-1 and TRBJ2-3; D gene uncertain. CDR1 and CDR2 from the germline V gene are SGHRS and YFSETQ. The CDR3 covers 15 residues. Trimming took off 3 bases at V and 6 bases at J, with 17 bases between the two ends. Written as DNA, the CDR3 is TGCGCCAGCAGCTCGAACGGTCTCAAAGAGGATACGCAGTATTTT. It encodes CASSSNGLKEDTQYF.

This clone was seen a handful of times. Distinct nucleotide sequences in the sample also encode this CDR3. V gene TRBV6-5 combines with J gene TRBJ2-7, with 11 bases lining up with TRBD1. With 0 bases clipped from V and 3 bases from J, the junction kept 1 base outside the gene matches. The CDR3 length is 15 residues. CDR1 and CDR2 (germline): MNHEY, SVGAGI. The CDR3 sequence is CASSYSGTGGYEQYF. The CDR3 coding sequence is TGTGCCAGCAGTTACTCCGGGACAGGGGGCTACGAGCAGTACTTC.

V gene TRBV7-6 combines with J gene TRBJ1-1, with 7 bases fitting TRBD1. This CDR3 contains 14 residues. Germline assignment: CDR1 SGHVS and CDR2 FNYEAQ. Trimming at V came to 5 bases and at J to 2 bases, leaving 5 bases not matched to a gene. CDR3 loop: CASSDRDRNTEAFF. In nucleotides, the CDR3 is TGTGCCAGCAGCGACCGGGACAGAAACACTGAAGCTTTCTTT. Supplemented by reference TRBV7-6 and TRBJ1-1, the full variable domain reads GAGVSQSPRYKVTKRGQDVALRCDPISGHVSLYWYRQALGQGPEFLTYFNYEAQQDKSGLPNDRFSAERPEGSISTLTIQRTEQRDSAMYRCASSDRDRNTEAFFGQGTRLTVV.

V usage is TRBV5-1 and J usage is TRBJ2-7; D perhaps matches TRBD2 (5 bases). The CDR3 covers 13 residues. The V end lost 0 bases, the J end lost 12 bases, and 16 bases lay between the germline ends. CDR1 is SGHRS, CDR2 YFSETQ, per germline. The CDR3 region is CASSLEMGSRGYF. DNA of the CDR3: TGCGCCAGCAGCTTGGAAATGGGGTCCCGGGGGTACTTC.

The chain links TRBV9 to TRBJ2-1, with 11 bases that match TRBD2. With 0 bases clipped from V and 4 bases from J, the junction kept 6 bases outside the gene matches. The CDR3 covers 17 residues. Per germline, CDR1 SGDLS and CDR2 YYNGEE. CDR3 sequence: CASSVGVLAGGYNEQFF. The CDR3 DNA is TGTGCCAGCAGCGTAGGGGTATTAGCGGGGGGGTACAATGAGCAGTTCTTC.

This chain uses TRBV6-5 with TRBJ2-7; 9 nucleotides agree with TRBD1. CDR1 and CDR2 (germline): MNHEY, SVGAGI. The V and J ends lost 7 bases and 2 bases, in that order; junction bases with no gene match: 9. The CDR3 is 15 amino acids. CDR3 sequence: CASTEGTGWPYEQYF. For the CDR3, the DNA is TGTGCCAGCACCGAGGGGACAGGGTGGCCCTACGAGCAGTACTTC.

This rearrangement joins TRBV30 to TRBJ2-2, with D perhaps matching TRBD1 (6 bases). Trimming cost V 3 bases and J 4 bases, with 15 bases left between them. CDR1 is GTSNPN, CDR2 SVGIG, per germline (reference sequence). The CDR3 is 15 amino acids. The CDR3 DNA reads TGTGCCTGGAGCGCCAGGGGCCGAGGCACCGGGGAGCTGTTTTTT. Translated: CAWSARGRGTGELFF. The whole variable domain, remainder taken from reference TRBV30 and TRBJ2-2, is SQTIHQWPATLVQPVGSPLSLECTVEGTSNPNLYWYRQAAGRGLQLLFYSVGIGQISSEVPQNLSASRPQDRQFILSSKKLLLSDSGFYLCAWSARGRGTGELFFGEGSRLTVL.

Here the CDR3 reads CASSEYKTNYGYTF. The CDR3 DNA reads as TGTGCCAGCAGTGAATACAAAACTAACTATGGCTACACCTTC. The rearrangement joins TRBV2 to TRBJ1-2; no firm D call. Trimming pared 2 bases from V and 0 bases from J, leaving 7 bases between. Germline V CDR1 and CDR2: SNHLY, FYNNEI. This CDR3 has 14 residues. Using reference TRBV2 and TRBJ1-2 for the parts outside the CDR3, the full variable domain is EPEVTQTPSHQVTQMGQEVILRCVPISNHLYFYWYRQILGQKVEFLVSFYNNEISEKSEIFDDQFSVERPDGSNFTLKIRSTKLEDSAMYFCASSEYKTNYGYTFGSGTRLTVV.

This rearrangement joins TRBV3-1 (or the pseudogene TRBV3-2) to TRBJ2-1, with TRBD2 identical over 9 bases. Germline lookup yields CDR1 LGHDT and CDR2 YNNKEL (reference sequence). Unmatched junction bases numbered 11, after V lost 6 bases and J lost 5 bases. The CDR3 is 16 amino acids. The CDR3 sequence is CASSEERLAGNNEQFF. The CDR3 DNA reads TGTGCCAGCAGTGAAGAACGGCTAGCGGGGAACAATGAGCAGTTCTTC.

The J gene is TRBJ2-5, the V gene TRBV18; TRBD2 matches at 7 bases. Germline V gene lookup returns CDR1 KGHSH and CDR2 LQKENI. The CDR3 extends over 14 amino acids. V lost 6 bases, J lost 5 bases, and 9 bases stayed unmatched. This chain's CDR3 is CASSPTRETETQYF. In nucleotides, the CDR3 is TGTGCCAGCTCGCCCACGCGGGAGACCGAGACCCAGTACTTC.

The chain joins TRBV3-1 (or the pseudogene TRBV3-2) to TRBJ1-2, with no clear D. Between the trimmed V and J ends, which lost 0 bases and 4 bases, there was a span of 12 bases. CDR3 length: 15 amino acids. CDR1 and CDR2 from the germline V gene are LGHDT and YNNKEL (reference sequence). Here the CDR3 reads CASSQDLRGSYGYTF. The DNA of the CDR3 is TGTGCCAGCAGCCAAGATCTTCGAGGGAGCTATGGCTACACCTTC.

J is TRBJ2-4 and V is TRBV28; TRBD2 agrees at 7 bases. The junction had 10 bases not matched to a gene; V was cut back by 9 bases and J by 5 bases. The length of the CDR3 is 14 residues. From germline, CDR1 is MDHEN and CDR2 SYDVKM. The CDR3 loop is CASSPAGRENIQYF. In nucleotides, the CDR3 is TGTGCCAGTTCCCCGGCAGGGAGGGAAAACATTCAGTACTTC.

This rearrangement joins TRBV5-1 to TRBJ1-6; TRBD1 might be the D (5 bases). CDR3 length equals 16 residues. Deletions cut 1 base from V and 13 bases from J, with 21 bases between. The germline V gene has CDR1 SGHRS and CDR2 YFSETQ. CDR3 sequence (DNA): TGCGCCAGCAGCTTGTTGTCGCAGGGTTCGGGGGGTCCCCTCCACTTT. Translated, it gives CASSLLSQGSGGPLHF. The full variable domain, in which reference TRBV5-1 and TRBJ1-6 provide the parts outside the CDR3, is KAGVTQTPRYLIKTRGQQVTLSCSPISGHRSVSWYQQTPGQGLQFLFEYFSETQRNKGNFPGRFSGRQFSNSRSEMNVSTLELGDSALYLCASSLLSQGSGGPLHFGNGTRLTVT.